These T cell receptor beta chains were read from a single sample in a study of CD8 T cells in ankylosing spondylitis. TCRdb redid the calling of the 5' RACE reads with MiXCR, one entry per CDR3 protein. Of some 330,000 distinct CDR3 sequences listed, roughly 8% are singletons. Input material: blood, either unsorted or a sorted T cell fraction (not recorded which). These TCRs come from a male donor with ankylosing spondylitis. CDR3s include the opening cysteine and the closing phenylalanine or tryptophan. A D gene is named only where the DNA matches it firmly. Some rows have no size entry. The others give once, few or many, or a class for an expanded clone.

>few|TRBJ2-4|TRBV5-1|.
TGCGCCAGCAGCCCCCGGACTGATTCAGGCTGGGACATTCAGTACTTC
CASSPRTDSGWDIQYF
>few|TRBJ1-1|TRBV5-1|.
TGCGCCAGCAGCTATAAAAGGGCAGACATGAACACTGAAGCTTTCTTT
CASSYKRADMNTEAFF
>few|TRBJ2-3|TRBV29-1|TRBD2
TGCAGCGTCGCAAACCGCGGGAGGGCCTCAGATACGCAGTATTTT
CSVANRGRASDTQYF
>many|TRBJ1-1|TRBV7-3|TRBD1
TGTGCCAGCAGCAGTGACAGGGGGGGAAAAGCTTTCTTT
CASSSDRGGKAFF
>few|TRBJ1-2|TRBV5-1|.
TGCGCCAGCAGCTTGGAATCTCTATATGGCTACACCTTC
CASSLESLYGYTF
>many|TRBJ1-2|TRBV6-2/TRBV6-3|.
TGTGCCAGCAGTTACGACAGGCCTTTTGGCTACACCTTC
CASSYDRPFGYTF
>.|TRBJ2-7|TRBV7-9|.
TGTGCCAGCAGCCAACCGGGAATTGGGGGGTACGAGCAGTACTTC
CASSQPGIGGYEQYF
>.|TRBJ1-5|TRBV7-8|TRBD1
TGTGCCAGCAGCTTATTCGGACAGGGAAGCAATCAGCCCCAGCATTTT
CASSLFGQGSNQPQHF
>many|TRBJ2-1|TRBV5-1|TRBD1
TGCGCCAGCAGCTGGACCGGGACAGGGTCTGTAAATGAGCAGTTCTTC
CASSWTGTGSVNEQFF
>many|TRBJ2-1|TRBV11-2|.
TGTGCCAGCAGCTCCCTCCCGGGATCGTACAATGAGCAGTTCTTC
CASSSLPGSYNEQFF
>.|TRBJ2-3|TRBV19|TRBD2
TGTGCCATACGGGGGGCAGATACGCAGTATTTT
CAIRGADTQYF
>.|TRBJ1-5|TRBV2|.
TGTGCCAGCAGTGAAGATGGACACAAATATCAGCCCCAGCATTTT
CASSEDGHKYQPQHF
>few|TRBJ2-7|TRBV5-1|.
TGCGCCAGCAGCACAGGTTACCCCGCCTACGAGCAGTACTTC
CASSTGYPAYEQYF
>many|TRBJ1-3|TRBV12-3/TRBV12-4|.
TGTGCCAGCAGTCCTAAGGCTCGGAGATCTGGAAACACCATATATTTT
CASSPKARRSGNTIYF
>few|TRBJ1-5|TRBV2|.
TGTGCCAGCAGTCCAGGGGCAAGTCAGCCCCAGCATTTT
CASSPGASQPQHF
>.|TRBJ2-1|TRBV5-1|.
TGCGCCAGCAGCTTGGTAGGAGCTGACAATGAGCAGTTCTTC
CASSLVGADNEQFF
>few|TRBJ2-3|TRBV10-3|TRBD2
TGTGCCATCAGAGCGGGATTTGGCGATACGCAGTATTTT
CAIRAGFGDTQYF
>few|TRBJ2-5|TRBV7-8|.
TGTGCCAGCAGCTTAGCTGGACGGGCCCAAGAGACCCAGTACTTC
CASSLAGRAQETQYF
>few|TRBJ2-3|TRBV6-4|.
TGTGCCAGCAGTGGAGGGGTGGGACCGGCAGATACGCAGTATTTT
CASSGGVGPADTQYF
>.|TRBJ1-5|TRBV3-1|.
TGTGCCAGCAGCCAGTCGGGGGAACAGCCCCAGCATTTT
CASSQSGEQPQHF
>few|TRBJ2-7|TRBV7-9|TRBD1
TGTGCCAGCAGCTTAACAGGGACAGCGAACGGCGAGCAGTACTTC
CASSLTGTANGEQYF
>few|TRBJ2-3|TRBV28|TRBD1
TGTGCCAGCAGACCGACAGGGAGAACAGATACGCAGTATTTT
CASRPTGRTDTQYF
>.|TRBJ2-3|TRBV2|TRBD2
TGTGCCAGCAGTGACCCCAGCGGGAGGGCCCCAGATACGCAGTATTTT
CASSDPSGRAPDTQYF
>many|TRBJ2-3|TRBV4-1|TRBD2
TGCGCCAGCAGCCCAGGACTAGCGGGAGGACAAGATACGCAGTATTTT
CASSPGLAGGQDTQYF
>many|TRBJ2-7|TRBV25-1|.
TGTGCCCCGCCCAGAGGGAACGAGCAGTACTTC
CAPPRGNEQYF
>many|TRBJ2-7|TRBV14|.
TGTGCCAGCAGCCAAGATCCTACGGGAGAGCAGTACTTC
CASSQDPTGEQYF
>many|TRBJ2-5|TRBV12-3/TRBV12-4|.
TGTGCCAGCAGTTTCGGAGAGGGCCGCCAAGAGACCCAGTACTTC
CASSFGEGRQETQYF
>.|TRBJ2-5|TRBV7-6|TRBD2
TGTGCCAGCAGCTTAGTTAGCGGGCCGACTCAAGAGACCCAGTACTTC
CASSLVSGPTQETQYF
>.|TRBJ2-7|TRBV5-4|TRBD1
TGTGCCAGCAGCTTGGGGACAGGGCGTTTCGAGCAGTACTTC
CASSLGTGRFEQYF
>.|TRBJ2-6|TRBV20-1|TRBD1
TGCAGTGCGAGAATCGGACAGGGGGGTTGGTCTGGGGCCAACGTCCTGACTTTC
CSARIGQGGWSGANVLTF
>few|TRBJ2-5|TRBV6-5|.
TGTGCCAGCAGTTCTGATGGGGCCGGGAAGACCCAGTACTTC
CASSSDGAGKTQYF
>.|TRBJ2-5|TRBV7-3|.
TGTGCCAGCAGCCTAGGACCCGGAGGGTTCGAGACCCAGTACTTC
CASSLGPGGFETQYF
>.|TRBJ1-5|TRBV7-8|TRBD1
TGTGCCAGCAGCTTAGGACAGGGCGAACAGCCCCAGCATTTT
CASSLGQGEQPQHF
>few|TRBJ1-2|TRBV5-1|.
TGCGCCAGCAGCGATATGAGGGAGAATGGCTACACCTTC
CASSDMRENGYTF
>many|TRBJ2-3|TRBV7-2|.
TGTGCCAGCAGCGTTGGGGGGTCGGATACGCAGTATTTT
CASSVGGSDTQYF
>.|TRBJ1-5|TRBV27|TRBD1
TGTGCCAGCAGTCCATACAGGGGATATAGCAATCAGCCCCAGCATTTT
CASSPYRGYSNQPQHF
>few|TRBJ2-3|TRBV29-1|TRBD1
TGCAGCGTTGACCAATTGGGGACAGGGGGTTTTTCGTCAGATACGCAGTATTTT
CSVDQLGTGGFSSDTQYF
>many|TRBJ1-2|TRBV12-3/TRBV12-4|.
TGTGCCAGCAGTCTACAGACCTATGGCTACACCTTC
CASSLQTYGYTF
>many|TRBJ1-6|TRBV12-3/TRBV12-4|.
TGTGCCAGCAGTTTTAACTTGGGCGTTTCACCCCTCCACTTT
CASSFNLGVSPLHF
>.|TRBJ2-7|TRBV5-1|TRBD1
TGCGCCAGAAGCTTTTCCGAGGGACAGGGGAGTCCCTACGAGCAGTACTTC
CARSFSEGQGSPYEQYF
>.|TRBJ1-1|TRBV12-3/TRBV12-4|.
TGTGCCAGCAGTTTTCTCCGGGCAGGGAGGCACACTGAAGCTTTCTTT
CASSFLRAGRHTEAFF
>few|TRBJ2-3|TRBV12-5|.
TGTGCTAGTGGTTTCGGTGTAGCAGATACGCAGTATTTT
CASGFGVADTQYF
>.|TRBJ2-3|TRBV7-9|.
TGTGCCAGCAGCCCCCGGATGGCATCAGATACGCAGTATTTT
CASSPRMASDTQYF
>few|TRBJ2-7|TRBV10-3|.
TGTGCCATCAGTGAGTCGGCCCAGGGTGACGAGCAGTACTTC
CAISESAQGDEQYF
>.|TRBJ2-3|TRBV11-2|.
TGTGCCAGCAGATCGACTAGTGCAGATACGCAGTATTTT
CASRSTSADTQYF
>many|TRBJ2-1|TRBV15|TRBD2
TGTGCCACCAGCAGTTCTAGCGGGAGAGCCTCCTACAATGAGCAGTTCTTC
CATSSSSGRASYNEQFF
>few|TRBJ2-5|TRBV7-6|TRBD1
TGTGCCAGCAGCGGAGTGGCAGGGGGCCCGGAGACCCAGTACTTC
CASSGVAGGPETQYF
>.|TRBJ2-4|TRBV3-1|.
TGTGCCAGCAGCCACCAGGGGGGGGCGCGGCACATTCAGTACTTC
CASSHQGGARHIQYF
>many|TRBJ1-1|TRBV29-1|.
TGCAGCGCCAGATCACCAGAGATGAACACTGAAGCTTTCTTT
CSARSPEMNTEAFF
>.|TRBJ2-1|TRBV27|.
TGTGCCAGCACCCTCGGGGGAGGAGGCTACAATGAGCAGTTCTTC
CASTLGGGGYNEQFF
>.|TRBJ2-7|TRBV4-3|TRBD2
TGCGCCAGCAGCCAAGAACGGGGCGGGAGGGCCCCCTACGAGCAGTACTTC
CASSQERGGRAPYEQYF
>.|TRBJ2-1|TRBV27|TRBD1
TGTGCCAGCAGTTTGACAGGGGCGAGCAATGAGCAGTTCTTC
CASSLTGASNEQFF
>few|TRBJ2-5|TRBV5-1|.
TGCGCCAGCAGCTTGGGTTCTAGCAGTGAGACCCAGTACTTC
CASSLGSSSETQYF